This passage covers 21 T cell receptor beta chains from one sample sequenced in a study of shared clonotypes between healthy human individuals. In the naive CD8 group, cells lacked CD45RO and were positively selected for CCR7, so terminally differentiated effector memory CD45RA+ cells were left out. Sequenced by immunoSEQ multiplex PCR; TCRdb stores in-frame clones only, minus some. The profile covers nearly 2 million clones, with over 85% appearing a single time and less than 1.5% taken by the ten largest. The material sequenced was naive CD8+ T cells sorted from blood. Every receptor here comes from a man between 18 and 29 years old in good health.

This clone came up a few times. Other nucleotide sequences in the sample specify the same CDR3. The chain carries TRBV4-1 and TRBJ1-2, with D tentatively TRBD1 (6 bases). The CDR3 loop spans 12 amino acids. The germline gives CDR1 MGHRA, CDR2 YSYEKL. The V end was cut by 1 base, the J end by 7 bases, with 7 bases between. CDR3 DNA: TGCGCCAGCAGCCAAGGAGGGGGTGGCTACACCTTC. Residues: CASSQGGGGYTF.

This sequence joins TRBV6-1 and TRBJ2-7; weak D call: TRBD1 (8 bases). This CDR3 spans 14 amino acids. The germline V gene encodes CDR1 MNHNS and CDR2 SASEGT. Trimming took off 4 bases at V and 6 bases at J, with 16 bases between the two ends. The CDR3 protein is CASSGDRSSGEQYF. The CDR3, as DNA: TGTGCCAGCAGTGGGGACAGGTCTAGCGGCGAGCAGTACTTC.

This clone was detected once. This chain joins TRBV5-4 and TRBJ1-2; the D is unclear. Trimming took off 4 bases at V and 8 bases at J, with 30 bases between the two ends. Germline V lookup: CDR1 SGHNT, CDR2 YYREEE (reference sequence). The CDR3 spans 18 residues. In DNA, the CDR3 is TGTGCCAGCAGCCTGGATAATCAGTGGTTGAGCCTTGGATTGGGCTACACCTTC. Translated: CASSLDNQWLSLGLGYTF.

The chain couples TRBV30 to TRBJ2-7; D remains unclear. This CDR3 comprises 11 residues. Trimming pared 2 bases from V and 2 bases from J, leaving 4 bases between. Germline CDR1 reads GTSNPN; CDR2 reads SVGIG (reference sequence). CDR3 protein: CAWSSTYEQYF. The DNA of the CDR3 is TGTGCCTGGAGTTCGACCTACGAGCAGTACTTC.

This clone was counted a single time. This sequence joins TRBV4-1 and TRBJ2-1; D possibly corresponds to TRBD1 (5 bases). V dropped 0 bases and J dropped 0 bases, with 12 bases sitting between them. The length of the CDR3 is 17 residues. The germline gives CDR1 MGHRA, CDR2 YSYEKL. CDR3 loop: CASSQEYGAFSYNEQFF. The CDR3 DNA is TGCGCCAGCAGCCAAGAATATGGGGCTTTCTCCTACAATGAGCAGTTCTTC.

The CDR3 loop is CASSLETSPYEQYF. CDR3 nucleotides: TGTGCCAGCAGCTTAGAGACCTCCCCCTACGAGCAGTACTTC. The V call is TRBV11-2, the J call TRBJ2-7; D gene ambiguous. V lost 0 bases and J 2 bases, leaving 8 bases between the germline ends. The CDR3 runs 14 residues. Per germline, CDR1 SGHAT and CDR2 FQNNGV.

This rearrangement joins TRBV19 to TRBJ2-3; weak D call: TRBD2 (5 bases). Looked up from germline, CDR1 is LNHDA and CDR2 is SQIVND (reference sequence). The CDR3 runs to 14 residues. V lost 8 bases to trimming and J lost 1 base, with 13 bases between them. This CDR3 is CASPGVRRTDTQYF. The CDR3, as DNA: TGTGCCAGTCCCGGGGTTCGCCGCACAGATACGCAGTATTTT.

V usage is TRBV4-1 and J usage is TRBJ1-2; the D gene is possibly TRBD1 (6 bases). This CDR3 region has 17 residues. Germline assignment: CDR1 MGHRA and CDR2 YSYEKL. Between the trimmed V and J ends, which lost 0 bases and 0 bases, there was a span of 14 bases. The CDR3 loop reads CASSQETVDSSNYGYTF. In nucleotides, the CDR3 is TGCGCCAGCAGCCAAGAGACAGTGGACAGCTCTAACTATGGCTACACCTTC.

The chain employs TRBV28 and TRBJ2-2, with D possibly matching TRBD2 (7 bases). V was shortened by 10 bases and J by 5 bases, with 20 bases between the two germline ends. The CDR3 is 15 residues long. The germline V gene encodes CDR1 MDHEN and CDR2 SYDVKM. The CDR3 sequence: CAISWGGSSTGELFF. CDR3 nucleotides: TGTGCCATTTCTTGGGGGGGCAGCAGTACCGGGGAGCTGTTTTTT.

With respect to this clone: Other DNA sequences in this specimen translate into the identical CDR3. This chain joins TRBV7-9 and TRBJ2-5; D possibly matches TRBD1 or TRBD2 (6 bases each). V gave up 1 base and J gave up 5 bases, with 8 bases separating them. This CDR3 spans 13 amino acids. Germline CDR1 and CDR2: SEHNR and FQNEAQ (reference sequence). CDR3 sequence reads: CASSLVGGETQYF. The CDR3 coding sequence is TGTGCCAGCAGCTTAGTAGGGGGGGAGACCCAGTACTTC.

This clone was detected only once. CDR3 DNA sequence: TGTGCCAGCAGCTTAGGATTCGGGAGCGGCGAGCAGTACTTC. As protein: CASSLGFGSGEQYF. The rearrangement joins TRBV11-2 to TRBJ2-7; maybe TRBD2 (6 bases). This CDR3 region has 14 residues. Germline V gives CDR1 SGHAT, CDR2 FQNNGV. V gave up 1 base and J gave up 6 bases, with 13 bases separating them.

This clone has more than one count but fewer than ten. The V and J genes are TRBV14 and TRBJ1-6; tentative D call: TRBD1 (5 bases). The CDR3 is made up of 15 amino acids. Germline assignment: CDR1 SGHDN and CDR2 FVKESK. Trimming left V 1 base short and J 8 bases short, with 12 bases between. Here the CDR3 DNA reads TGTGCCAGCAGCCAAGCGGGGGGGTATTATTCACCCCTCCACTTT. Translating it yields CASSQAGGYYSPLHF.

The chain has TRBV10-3 and TRBJ1-1, with D possibly matching TRBD1 (6 bases). The CDR3 covers 16 residues. Germline assignment: CDR1 ENHRY and CDR2 SYGVKD. Trimming removed 4 bases at V and 3 bases at J, with 18 bases between. CDR3 region: CAISGGHYGGYTEAFF. The DNA of the CDR3 is TGTGCCATCAGTGGGGGACACTATGGAGGGTACACTGAAGCTTTCTTT.

The chain uses TRBV7-2 and TRBJ2-7, with a possible D match to TRBD2 (5 bases). CDR3 length equals 14 residues. CDR1 and CDR2 from the germline V gene are SGHTA and FQGNSA. Deletions cut 5 bases from V and 0 bases from J, with 11 bases between. The CDR3 DNA sequence: TGTGCCAGCAGCCCCCGGGATAGCTCCTACGAGCAGTACTTC. It yields the protein CASSPRDSSYEQYF.

The genes are TRBV5-5 and TRBJ1-2, with 9 bases that match TRBD1. Germline CDR1 is SGHKS and CDR2 is YYEKEE (reference sequence). V lost 4 bases to trimming and J lost 5 bases; unmatched junction nucleotides: 12. This CDR3 has 16 residues. This chain's CDR3 is CASSILTGGVFYGYTF. The CDR3 DNA reads as TGTGCCAGCAGCATATTAACAGGGGGCGTCTTTTATGGCTACACCTTC.

The genes are TRBV4-1 and TRBJ2-1, with 11 bases identical to TRBD2. Trimming removed 0 bases from V and 14 bases from J; junction bases left unmatched: 12. This CDR3 region has 16 residues. Per the germline V gene, CDR1 is MGHRA and CDR2 is YSYEKL. The CDR3 DNA sequence: TGCGCCAGCAGCCAAGATGGGCTAGCGGGGGGCGACTATAAGTTCTTC. It encodes CASSQDGLAGGDYKFF.

The chain recombines TRBV5-6 with TRBJ2-1, with 8 bases lining up with TRBD1. CDR1 and CDR2 from the germline V gene are SGHDT and YYEEEE. This CDR3 region has 14 residues. Unmatched junction bases numbered 8, after V lost 5 bases and J lost 7 bases. In DNA, the CDR3 is TGTGCCAGCAGTTTCCCGACAGGGGCGAATGAGCAGTTCTTC. Protein sequence: CASSFPTGANEQFF.

The chain employs TRBV7-9 and TRBJ1-2; 7 nucleotides line up with TRBD1. From germline, CDR1 is SEHNR and CDR2 FQNEAQ (reference sequence). This CDR3 spans 14 amino acids. The V gene end was trimmed by 2 bases and the J gene end by 10 bases; junction bases not matched to a gene: 10. CDR3 residues: CASSLPLGQEDYTF. CDR3 sequence (DNA): TGTGCCAGCAGCTTACCCCTCGGACAGGAGGACTACACCTTC.

This chain uses TRBV5-4 with TRBJ1-1, with D unresolved. Trimming took off 0 bases at V and 2 bases at J, with 11 bases between the two ends. This CDR3 is built from 15 residues. Germline assignment: CDR1 SGHNT and CDR2 YYREEE (reference sequence). CDR3 protein: CASSLGSFGNTEAFF. The DNA of the CDR3 is TGTGCCAGCAGCTTGGGGTCATTCGGCAACACTGAAGCTTTCTTT.

In DNA form, the CDR3 reads TGCGCCAGCAGCGGACCAGGGGGACCGGCCACAGATACGCAGTATTTT. Its protein is CASSGPGGPATDTQYF. This chain links TRBV5-1 with TRBJ2-3, with 7 bases matching TRBD1. Trimming at V came to 4 bases and at J to 2 bases, leaving 10 bases not matched to a gene. Germline CDR1 reads SGHRS; CDR2 reads YFSETQ. The CDR3 covers 16 residues.

V gene TRBV19 combines with J gene TRBJ2-3; 10 positions agree with TRBD1. Germline CDR1 and CDR2: LNHDA and SQIVND (reference sequence). J gave up 7 bases and V 3 bases, and 7 bases lay outside the gene matches. The CDR3 consists of 15 residues. The CDR3 nucleotides read TGTGCCAGTAGTATTCTAGGACAGGGGGTGAATACGCAGTATTTT. Amino acid sequence: CASSILGQGVNTQYF. The full variable domain, with the rest looked up from reference TRBV19 and TRBJ2-3, is DGGITQSPKYLFRKEGQNVTLSCEQNLNHDAMYWYRQDPGQGLRLIYYSQIVNDFQKGDIAEGYSVSREKKESFPLTVTSAQKNPTAFYLCASSILGQGVNTQYFGPGTRLTVL.